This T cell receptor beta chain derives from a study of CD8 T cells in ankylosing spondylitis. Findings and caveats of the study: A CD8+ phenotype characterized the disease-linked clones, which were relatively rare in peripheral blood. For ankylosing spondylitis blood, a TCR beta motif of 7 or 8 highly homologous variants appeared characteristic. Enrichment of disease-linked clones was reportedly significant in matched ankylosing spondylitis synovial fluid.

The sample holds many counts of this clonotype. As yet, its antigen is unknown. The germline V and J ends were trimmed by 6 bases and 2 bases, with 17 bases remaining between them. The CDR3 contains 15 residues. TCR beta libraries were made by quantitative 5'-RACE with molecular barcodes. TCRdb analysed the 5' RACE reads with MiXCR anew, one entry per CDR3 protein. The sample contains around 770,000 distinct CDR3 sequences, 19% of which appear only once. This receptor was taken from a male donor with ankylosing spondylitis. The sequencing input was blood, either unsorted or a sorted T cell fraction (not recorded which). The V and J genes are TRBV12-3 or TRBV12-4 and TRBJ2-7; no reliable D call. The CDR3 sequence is CASRRTGSQTYEQYF. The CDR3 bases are TGTGCCAGCAGGCGGACCGGGTCCCAAACCTACGAGCAGTACTTC.